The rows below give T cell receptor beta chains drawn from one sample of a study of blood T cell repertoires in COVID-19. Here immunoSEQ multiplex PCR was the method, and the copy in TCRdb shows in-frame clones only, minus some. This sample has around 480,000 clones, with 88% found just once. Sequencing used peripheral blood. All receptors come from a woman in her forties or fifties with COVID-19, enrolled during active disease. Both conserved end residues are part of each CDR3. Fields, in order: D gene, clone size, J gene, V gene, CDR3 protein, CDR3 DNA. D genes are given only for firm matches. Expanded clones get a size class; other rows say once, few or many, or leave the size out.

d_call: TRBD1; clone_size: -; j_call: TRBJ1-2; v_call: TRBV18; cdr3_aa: CASSPVTQGGGYTF; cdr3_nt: TGTGCCAGCTCACCGGTGACCCAGGGGGGCGGCTACACCTTC
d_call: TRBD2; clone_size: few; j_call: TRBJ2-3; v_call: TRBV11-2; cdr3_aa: CASSLGNRGGPDTQYF; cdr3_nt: TGTGCCAGCAGCTTAGGCAACCGGGGGGGCCCAGATACGCAGTATTTT
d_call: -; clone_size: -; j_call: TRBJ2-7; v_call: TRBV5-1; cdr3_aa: CASSQTGSYEQYF; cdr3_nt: TGCGCCAGCAGTCAGACGGGCTCCTACGAGCAGTACTTC
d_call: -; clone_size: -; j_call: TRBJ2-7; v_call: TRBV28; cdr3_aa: CASSLQLSYEQYF; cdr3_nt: TGTGCCAGCAGTTTACAACTCTCCTACGAGCAGTACTTC
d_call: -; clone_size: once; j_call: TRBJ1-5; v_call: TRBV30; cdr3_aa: CAWSTGLGNQPQHF; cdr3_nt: TGTGCCTGGAGTACGGGATTGGGCAATCAGCCCCAGCATTTT
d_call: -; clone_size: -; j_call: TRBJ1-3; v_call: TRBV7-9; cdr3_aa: CASSPRYFGNTIYF; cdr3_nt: TGTGCCAGCAGCCCTAGATATTTCGGAAACACCATATATTTT
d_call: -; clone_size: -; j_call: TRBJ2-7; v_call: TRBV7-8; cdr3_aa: CASSLGQGQTYEQYF; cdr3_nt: TGTGCCAGCAGCTTAGGCCAGGGACAAACCTACGAGCAGTACTTC
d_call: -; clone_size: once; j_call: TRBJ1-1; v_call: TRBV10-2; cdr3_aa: CASRRDRQNTEAFF; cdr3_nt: TGCGCCAGCAGACGCGACAGACAGAACACTGAAGCTTTCTTT
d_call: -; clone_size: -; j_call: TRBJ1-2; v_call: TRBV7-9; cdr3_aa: CASSSPGVANLYTF; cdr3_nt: TGTGCCAGCAGCTCACCAGGTGTCGCAAACTTATACACCTTC
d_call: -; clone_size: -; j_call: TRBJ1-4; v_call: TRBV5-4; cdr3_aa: CASSLGGRSREEKLFF; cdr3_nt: TGTGCCAGCAGCTTGGGGGGGAGGTCTAGAGAAGAAAAACTGTTTTTT
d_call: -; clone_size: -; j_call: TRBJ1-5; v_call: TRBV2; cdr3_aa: CASSPSGVSGQPQHF; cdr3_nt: TGTGCCAGCAGCCCCTCAGGGGTTAGTGGGCAGCCCCAGCATTTT
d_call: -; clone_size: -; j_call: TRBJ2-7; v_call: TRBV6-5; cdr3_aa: CASSYNRSPYEQYF; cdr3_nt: TGTGCCAGCAGTTACAACAGGTCCCCCTACGAGCAGTACTTC
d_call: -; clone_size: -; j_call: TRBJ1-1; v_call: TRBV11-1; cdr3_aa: CASSLGRSEAFF; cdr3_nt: TGTGCCAGCAGCTTAGGGAGATCCGAAGCTTTCTTT
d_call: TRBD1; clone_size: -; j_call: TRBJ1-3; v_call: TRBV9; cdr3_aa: CASSVDGQGGNTIYF; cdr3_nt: TGTGCCAGCAGCGTAGACGGACAGGGGGGGAACACCATATATTTT
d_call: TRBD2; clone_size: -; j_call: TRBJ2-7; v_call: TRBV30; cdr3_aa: CAWSSSGGPYEQYF; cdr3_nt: TGTGCCTGGAGTTCTAGCGGGGGACCCTACGAGCAGTACTTC
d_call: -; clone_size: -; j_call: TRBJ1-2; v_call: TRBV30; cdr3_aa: CAWKVGAYYGYTF; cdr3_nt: TGTGCCTGGAAGGTGGGGGCGTACTATGGCTACACCTTC
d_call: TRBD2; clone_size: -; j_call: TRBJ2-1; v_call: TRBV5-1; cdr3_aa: CASSSSSGGSDEQFF; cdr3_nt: TGCGCCAGCAGCTCCTCTAGCGGGGGGTCTGATGAGCAGTTCTTC
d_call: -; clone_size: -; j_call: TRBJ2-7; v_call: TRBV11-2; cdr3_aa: CASSRLLGGDYEQYF; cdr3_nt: TGTGCCAGCAGCCGGTTACTAGGGGGGGACTACGAGCAGTACTTC